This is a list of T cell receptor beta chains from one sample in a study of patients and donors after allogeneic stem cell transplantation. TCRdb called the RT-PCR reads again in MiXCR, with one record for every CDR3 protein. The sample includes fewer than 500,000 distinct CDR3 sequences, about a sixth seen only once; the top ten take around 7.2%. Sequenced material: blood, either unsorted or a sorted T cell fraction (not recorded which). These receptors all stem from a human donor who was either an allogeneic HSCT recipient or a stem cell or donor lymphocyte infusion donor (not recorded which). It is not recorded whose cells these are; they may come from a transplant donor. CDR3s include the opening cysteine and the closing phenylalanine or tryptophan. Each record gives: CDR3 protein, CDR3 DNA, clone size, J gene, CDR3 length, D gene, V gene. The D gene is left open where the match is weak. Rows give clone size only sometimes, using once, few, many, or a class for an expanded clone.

CDR3 protein: CASSLVGTQKNIQYF
CDR3 DNA: TGTGCCAGCAGTTTAGTCGGGACACAGAAAAACATTCAGTACTTC
clone size: -
J gene: TRBJ2-4
CDR3 length: 15
D gene: -
V gene: TRBV12-3/TRBV12-4

CDR3 protein: CASTPGGGDYGYTF
CDR3 DNA: TGTGCCAGCACTCCGGGGGGGGGCGACTATGGCTACACCTTC
clone size: -
J gene: TRBJ1-2
CDR3 length: 14
D gene: -
V gene: TRBV6-1

CDR3 protein: CASSLVAGSHNEQFF
CDR3 DNA: TGCGCCAGCAGCTTGGTAGCGGGATCACACAATGAGCAGTTCTTC
clone size: few
J gene: TRBJ2-1
CDR3 length: 15
D gene: TRBD2
V gene: TRBV5-1

CDR3 protein: CASSFLFPPEAFF
CDR3 DNA: TGTGCCAGCAGCTTCTTGTTTCCCCCCGAAGCTTTCTTT
clone size: -
J gene: TRBJ1-1
CDR3 length: 13
D gene: -
V gene: TRBV5-6

CDR3 protein: CASSYSGLASSYEQYF
CDR3 DNA: TGTGCCAGCAGTTACTCGGGACTAGCGTCTTCCTACGAGCAGTACTTC
clone size: few
J gene: TRBJ2-7
CDR3 length: 16
D gene: TRBD2
V gene: TRBV6-5

CDR3 protein: CATSRIRTESSNEQFF
CDR3 DNA: TGTGCCACCAGCAGAATAAGGACAGAGTCTTCAAATGAGCAGTTCTTC
clone size: -
J gene: TRBJ2-1
CDR3 length: 16
D gene: -
V gene: TRBV15

CDR3 protein: CASSQVRSQLRTHTYEQYF
CDR3 DNA: TGTGCCAGCAGCCAAGTGAGGTCGCAGCTCCGGACCCATACCTACGAGCAGTACTTC
clone size: -
J gene: TRBJ2-7
CDR3 length: 19
D gene: -
V gene: TRBV14

CDR3 protein: CASSPTGGVGEKLFF
CDR3 DNA: TGCGCCAGCAGCCCGACAGGGGGCGTTGGTGAAAAACTGTTTTTT
clone size: -
J gene: TRBJ1-4
CDR3 length: 15
D gene: TRBD1
V gene: TRBV4-3

CDR3 protein: CAISDGRAGETQYF
CDR3 DNA: TGTGCCATCAGTGACGGGAGGGCCGGGGAGACCCAGTACTTC
clone size: -
J gene: TRBJ2-5
CDR3 length: 14
D gene: TRBD2
V gene: TRBV10-3

CDR3 protein: CASSLTLGRVGSEQYF
CDR3 DNA: TGTGCCAGCAGCTTAACCCTGGGCAGGGTAGGCTCCGAGCAGTACTTC
clone size: few
J gene: TRBJ2-7
CDR3 length: 16
D gene: -
V gene: TRBV7-2

CDR3 protein: CASGLPPGSYGYTF
CDR3 DNA: TGTGCTAGTGGTTTACCCCCTGGGAGCTATGGCTACACCTTC
clone size: -
J gene: TRBJ1-2
CDR3 length: 14
D gene: -
V gene: TRBV12-5

CDR3 protein: CASSEAHSGNTIYF
CDR3 DNA: TGTGCCAGCAGTGAAGCACACTCTGGAAACACCATATATTTT
clone size: -
J gene: TRBJ1-3
CDR3 length: 14
D gene: -
V gene: TRBV2